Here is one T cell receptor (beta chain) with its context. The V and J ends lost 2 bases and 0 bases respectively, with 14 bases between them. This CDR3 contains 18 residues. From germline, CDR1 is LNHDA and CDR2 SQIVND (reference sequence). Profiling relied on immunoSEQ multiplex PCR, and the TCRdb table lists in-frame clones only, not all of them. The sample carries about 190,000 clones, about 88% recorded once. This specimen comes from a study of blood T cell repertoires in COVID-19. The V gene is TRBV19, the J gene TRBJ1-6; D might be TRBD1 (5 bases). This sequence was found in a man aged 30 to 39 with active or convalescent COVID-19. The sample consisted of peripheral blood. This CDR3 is CASSITGQGRSYNSPLHF. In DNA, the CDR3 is TGTGCCAGTAGTATAACCGGCCAGGGTCGCTCCTATAATTCACCCCTCCACTTT. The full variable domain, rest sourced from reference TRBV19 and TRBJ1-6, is DGGITQSPKYLFRKEGQNVTLSCEQNLNHDAMYWYRQDPGQGLRLIYYSQIVNDFQKGDIAEGYSVSREKKESFPLTVTSAQKNPTAFYLCASSITGQGRSYNSPLHFGNGTRLTVT.